This TCR beta chain comes out of a study of OX40 agonist ivuxolimab in advanced cancers. Study at large: At about 82% male, the cohort had a mean age of about 60 years, ranging from roughly 20 to 90. Three patients had partial responses: one hepatocellular carcinoma, two cutaneous melanoma. General study points: Low normalized T-cell clonal expansion was additionally recorded for some nonresponders.

Sequencing was performed with immunoSEQ multiplex PCR; in TCRdb, only in-frame clones are kept and a portion is missing. The sample records 15,000 to 25,000 clones, roughly nine tenths being singletons. CDR1 and CDR2 (germline): SGHRS, YFSETQ. The CDR3 length is 14 residues. Trimming at V came to 4 bases and at J to 2 bases, leaving 3 bases not matched to a gene. Of note for this clone: Its antigen is not known.

The V and J genes are TRBV5-1 and TRBJ2-3; 8 bases agree with TRBD2. The receptor was derived from an adult with an advanced solid tumor such as melanoma, head and neck, liver or kidney cancer. Source: CD4+ or CD8+ T cells sorted from blood, taken in a trial of the OX40 agonist ivuxolimab. The CDR3 sequence: CASSGGRYTDTQYF. CDR3 nucleotide sequence: TGCGCCAGCAGCGGCGGGAGGTACACAGATACGCAGTATTTT.